The following is a T cell receptor beta chain sequence with its context. This record belongs to a study of CD8 T cells in Susac syndrome. V shed 1 base and J shed 2 bases, with 17 bases lying between them. Germline loops: CDR1 MGHDK, CDR2 SYGVNS. The CDR3 is 17 residues long. An amount of RNA that ranged from roughly 0.5 to 1 ug was reverse transcribed with random hexamers. In TCRdb, the immunoSEQ multiplex PCR reads were re-called with MiXCR into one record per CDR3 protein. The sample records 150,000 to 190,000 distinct CDR3 sequences, just under 97% being singletons. Sample: CD8+ T cells from PBMCs. The rearrangement links TRBV25-1 to TRBJ2-5, with a tentative D call TRBD1 (5 bases). The TCR comes from a human donor with multiple sclerosis. The CDR3 bases are TGTGCCAGCAGTGAATGGTTTGGGCAGGGTCATCAAGAGACCCAGTACTTC. This codes for CASSEWFGQGHQETQYF.